Presented here are 25 T cell receptor beta chains from one specimen sequenced in a study of cytomegalovirus exposure and HLA in healthy donors. The PCR had 60 Vbeta and 13 Jbeta primers. Here immunoSEQ multiplex PCR was the method, and the copy in TCRdb shows in-frame clones only, minus some. Seen here are 120,000 or so clones, roughly a tenth observed once, and the top ten hold around 4.6%. The sequencing sample was made of PBMCs. Receptor source: a woman aged 18-29 years in good health and CMV-seropositive.

In its sample, this clone was seen a few times. V usage is TRBV2 and J usage is TRBJ2-2, with 8 nucleotides matching TRBD1. CDR3 length: 15 residues. Germline trimming cut 6 bases from V and 7 bases from J; bases unmatched to any gene: 10. CDR1 is SNHLY and CDR2 is FYNNEI in the germline V gene. CDR3 sequence (DNA): TGTGCCAGCAGCGATCGGACAGGGCAGGGCGGGGAGCTGTTTTTT. Amino acids: CASSDRTGQGGELFF.

The chain links TRBV4-1 to TRBJ2-5; a possible D gene is TRBD2 (6 bases). V gave up 5 bases and J gave up 5 bases, with 15 bases separating them. The CDR3 sequence is 14 residues long. The germline V gene encodes CDR1 MGHRA and CDR2 YSYEKL. The CDR3, as DNA: TGCGCCAGCAGCACCCCGACCGGAGGGGAGACCCAGTACTTC. Encoded protein: CASSTPTGGETQYF.

The V and J genes are TRBV6-1 and TRBJ2-7, with D maybe TRBD1 (6 bases). The CDR3 is 14 residues long. V was shortened by 8 bases and J by 2 bases, with 16 bases between the two germline ends. In germline, CDR1 is MNHNS, CDR2 SASEGT. This CDR3 reads CASYTRQDTYEQYF. CDR3 in DNA: TGTGCCAGCTACACCCGACAGGATACCTACGAGCAGTACTTC.

This clone showed up just a few times. One junction end does not reproduce the germline sequence, and a read error may be involved. The chain couples TRBV7-7 to TRBJ2-5; TRBD1 might be the D (5 bases). CDR1 is SSHAT and CDR2 is FNYEAQ in the germline V gene (reference sequence). This CDR3 comprises 14 residues. Here the CDR3 reads CASSRYSGLETQYF. The CDR3 nucleotides read TGTGCTAGCAGCCGGTACTCAGGGCTAGAGACCCAGTACTTC. The variable domain in full, completed from reference TRBV7-7 and TRBJ2-5, reads GAGVSQSPRYKVTKRGQDVTLRCDPISSHATLYWYQQALGQGPEFLTYFNYEAQPDKSGLPSDRFSAERPEGSISTLTIQRTEQRDSAMYRCASSRYSGLETQYFGPGTRLLVL.

The chain couples TRBV6-1 to TRBJ1-5; no clear D. V lost 4 bases and J lost 8, with 15 bases in between. This CDR3 comprises 14 residues. Looked up from germline, CDR1 is MNHNS and CDR2 is SASEGT. The CDR3 sequence: CASSGASRLEPQHF. CDR3 nucleotides: TGTGCCAGCAGTGGGGCCTCCCGTCTCGAGCCCCAGCATTTT.

V and J are TRBV6-1 and TRBJ1-5; D gene unclear. In germline, CDR1 is MNHNS, CDR2 SASEGT. CDR3 length equals 14 residues. V shed 8 bases and J shed 0 bases, with 11 bases lying between them. The chain's CDR3 is CASEPGFSNQPQHF. CDR3 DNA: TGTGCCAGCGAGCCAGGTTTTAGCAATCAGCCCCAGCATTTT.

The chain uses TRBV7-2 and TRBJ2-1; 13 bases line up with TRBD2. Germline V CDR1 and CDR2: SGHTA, FQGNSA. The CDR3 is 15 residues long. J was trimmed by 9 bases and V by 3 bases; bases with no gene match: 5. For the CDR3, the DNA is TGTGCCAGCAGCTTTGGACTAGCGGGAGAGGGTGAGCAGTTCTTC. This translates into CASSFGLAGEGEQFF.

This clone was detected a few times. This sequence joins TRBV2 and TRBJ2-3, with 11 positions matching TRBD2. V lost 8 bases, J lost 0 bases, and 13 bases stayed unmatched. Germline assignment: CDR1 SNHLY and CDR2 FYNNEI. The CDR3 length is 18 residues. The CDR3 DNA follows: TGTGCCAGCGGGGGTCCACAGGGGACTAGCGGAAGCACAGATACGCAGTATTTT. This translates into CASGGPQGTSGSTDTQYF.

This clone turned up a few times. As DNA, the CDR3 is TGTGCCAGTAGCAATACAGTGAATGGCTACACCTTC. Translation gives CASSNTVNGYTF. The chain joins TRBV19 to TRBJ1-2; D unresolved. Germline V gene lookup returns CDR1 LNHDA and CDR2 SQIVND (reference sequence). Deletions cut 6 bases from V and 6 bases from J, with 11 bases between. This CDR3 is 12 amino acids long.

This clone appeared a few times. A read error may account for a junction end that differs from germline. The chain employs TRBV6-1 and TRBJ1-3; D uncertain. Germline CDR1 and CDR2: MNHNS and SASEGT. This CDR3 has 8 amino acids. The CDR3 here is CAIGRVVF. For the CDR3, the DNA is TGTGCCATTGGGAGGGTCGTATTT.

The genes are TRBV6-5 and TRBJ1-2, with TRBD1 matching 7 bases. Trimming at V came to 4 bases and at J to 4 bases, leaving 6 bases not matched to a gene. The germline gives CDR1 MNHEY, CDR2 SVGAGI. This CDR3 is 14 amino acids long. CDR3 nucleotide sequence: TGTGCCAGCAGTTTAGGGGGCGCGGGCTATGGCTACACCTTC. Its protein is CASSLGGAGYGYTF.

The chain has TRBV7-9 and TRBJ1-5; 9 bases match TRBD1. Per germline, CDR1 SEHNR and CDR2 FQNEAQ (reference sequence). The CDR3 sequence is 18 residues long. With V trimmed by 1 base and J by 5 bases, 12 bases remained unmatched. The CDR3 protein is CASSLGPGQGVGHQPQHF. The CDR3, as DNA: TGTGCCAGCAGCTTAGGGCCGGGACAGGGAGTTGGGCATCAGCCCCAGCATTTT.

This chain uses TRBV7-9 with TRBJ2-7, with D uncertain. The V gene lost 6 bases and the J gene lost 6 bases, with 15 bases spanning the gap. This CDR3 is 13 amino acids long. Per germline, CDR1 SEHNR and CDR2 FQNEAQ (reference sequence). The CDR3, as DNA: TGTGCCAGCAGTTCAGGCCCCATCGGCGAGCAGTACTTC. Translated: CASSSGPIGEQYF.

A few counts support this clone. This chain links TRBV28 with TRBJ1-1, with 9 bases identical to TRBD1. V trimming: 3 bases; J trimming: 3 bases; junction bases outside the gene matches: 8. The germline V gene has CDR1 MDHEN and CDR2 SYDVKM. This CDR3 spans 16 amino acids. In DNA, the CDR3 is TGTGCCAGCAGTTTTTCCGCCGGGACAGGGTACACTGAAGCTTTCTTT. As protein: CASSFSAGTGYTEAFF. Looking up the rest from reference TRBV28 and TRBJ1-1 gives the full variable domain: DVKVTQSSRYLVKRTGEKVFLECVQDMDHENMFWYRQDPGLGLRLIYFSYDVKMKEKGDIPEGYSVSREKKERFSLILESASTNQTSMYLCASSFSAGTGYTEAFFGQGTRLTVV.

The genes are TRBV30 and TRBJ1-5, with D perhaps TRBD1 (5 bases). CDR3 length: 14 amino acids. V was cut by 4 bases and J by 2 bases, with 12 bases left in between. Germline CDR1 reads GTSNPN; CDR2 reads SVGIG (reference sequence). CDR3 protein: CAWNPTGGNQPQHF. CDR3 DNA: TGTGCCTGGAACCCCACGGGGGGCAATCAGCCCCAGCATTTT. The variable domain in full, completed from reference TRBV30 and TRBJ1-5, reads SQTIHQWPATLVQPVGSPLSLECTVEGTSNPNLYWYRQAAGRGLQLLFYSVGIGQISSEVPQNLSASRPQDRQFILSSKKLLLSDSGFYLCAWNPTGGNQPQHFGDGTRLSIL.

The chain combines TRBV7-2 with TRBJ2-6; TRBD1 matches 7 bases. J gave up 0 bases and V 6 bases, and 5 bases lay outside the gene matches. The germline V gene has CDR1 SGHTA and CDR2 FQGNSA. The CDR3 runs to 16 residues. CDR3 DNA: TGTGCCAGCAGAGGACAGGTGGGCTCTGGGGCCAACGTCCTGACTTTC. Translated, it gives CASRGQVGSGANVLTF.

This clone was counted a few times. The chain recombines TRBV2 with TRBJ1-2; 7 nucleotides line up with TRBD1. This CDR3 spans 13 amino acids. Germline loops: CDR1 SNHLY, CDR2 FYNNEI. V lost 7 bases and J lost 1; bases outside the gene matches: 3. In DNA form, the CDR3 reads TGTGCCAGCACCCGGGACAGTAACTATGGCTACACCTTC. Translating gives CASTRDSNYGYTF.

This clone has more than one count but fewer than ten. The rearrangement links TRBV4-2 to TRBJ2-3; 9 bases agree with TRBD2. The germline gives CDR1 LGHNA, CDR2 YNFKEQ. J was trimmed by 5 bases and V by 0 bases; bases with no gene match: 9. CDR3 size: 17 residues. CDR3 in amino acids: CASSQDEAGGPGDTQYF. CDR3 nucleotide sequence: TGTGCCAGCAGCCAAGATGAGGCGGGAGGGCCAGGAGATACGCAGTATTTT.

This sequence joins TRBV13 and TRBJ2-7, with D perhaps matching TRBD1 (5 bases). V dropped 4 bases and J dropped 6 bases, with 19 bases sitting between them. The CDR3 loop spans 15 amino acids. Looked up from germline, CDR1 is PRHDT and CDR2 is FYEKMQ (reference sequence). The CDR3 region is CASSSNNQGSLEQYF. CDR3 nucleotides: TGTGCCAGCAGCTCGAATAATCAGGGTTCACTCGAGCAGTACTTC.

This sequence joins TRBV5-5 and TRBJ2-1; the match to TRBD2 covers 9 bases. Germline lookup yields CDR1 SGHKS and CDR2 YYEKEE (reference sequence). After removal of 2 bases from V and 9 bases from J, the junction contained 6 bases not matched to a gene. The CDR3 contains 14 residues. The CDR3 nucleotides read TGTGCCAGCAGCTTTGATAGCGGGAGTGGTGAGCAGTTCTTC. This encodes CASSFDSGSGEQFF.

The V and J genes are TRBV5-6 and TRBJ1-2; D uncertain. The CDR3 runs to 12 residues. Trimming stripped 4 bases from V and 7 bases from J, with 11 bases between. Germline V CDR1 and CDR2: SGHDT, YYEEEE. The CDR3 bases are TGTGCCAGCAGCGTTACACAATCTGGCTACACCTTC. Its protein is CASSVTQSGYTF.

The chain has TRBV4-2 and TRBJ2-7; weak D call: TRBD2 (5 bases). The CDR3 covers 13 residues. CDR1 and CDR2 (germline): LGHNA, YNFKEQ. V was shortened by 0 bases and J by 5 bases, with 8 bases between the two germline ends. DNA of the CDR3: TGTGCCAGCAGCCAAGATGTCGGGAACGAGCAGTACTTC. Translated, it gives CASSQDVGNEQYF.

This clone was seen a few times. The chain joins TRBV11-2 to TRBJ2-7, with D possibly matching TRBD1 (6 bases). This CDR3 region has 14 residues. CDR1 and CDR2 from the germline V gene are SGHAT and FQNNGV. The germline V and J ends were trimmed by 5 bases and 5 bases, with 16 bases remaining between them. DNA of the CDR3: TGTGCCAGCAGCCGACAGGACCTTCGGGACGAGCAGTACTTC. It yields the protein CASSRQDLRDEQYF.

The chain combines TRBV18 with TRBJ2-3, with 8 bases lining up with TRBD1. CDR3 length: 17 residues. Germline CDR1 is KGHSH and CDR2 is LQKENI. The V segment lost 3 bases and the J segment 2 bases; nucleotides outside the gene matches: 10. CDR3 bases: TGTGCCAGCTCACCGGTCTCATGGACAGGGTCCACAGATACGCAGTATTTT. Translation: CASSPVSWTGSTDTQYF.

This clone was detected ten times or more. V and J are TRBV5-4 and TRBJ1-2; D possibly corresponds to TRBD1 (6 bases). The germline V and J ends were trimmed by 1 base and 2 bases, with 6 bases remaining between them. Germline assignment: CDR1 SGHNT and CDR2 YYREEE (reference sequence). The CDR3 is 13 amino acids. The CDR3 sequence: CASSLRGNYGYTF. The CDR3 bases are TGTGCCAGCAGCTTGAGGGGGAACTATGGCTACACCTTC. Filled out from reference TRBV5-4 and TRBJ1-2, the complete variable domain reads ETGVTQSPTHLIKTRGQQVTLRCSSQSGHNTVSWYQQALGQGPQFIFQYYREEENGRGNFPPRFSGLQFPNYSSELNVNALELDDSALYLCASSLRGNYGYTFGSGTRLTVV.